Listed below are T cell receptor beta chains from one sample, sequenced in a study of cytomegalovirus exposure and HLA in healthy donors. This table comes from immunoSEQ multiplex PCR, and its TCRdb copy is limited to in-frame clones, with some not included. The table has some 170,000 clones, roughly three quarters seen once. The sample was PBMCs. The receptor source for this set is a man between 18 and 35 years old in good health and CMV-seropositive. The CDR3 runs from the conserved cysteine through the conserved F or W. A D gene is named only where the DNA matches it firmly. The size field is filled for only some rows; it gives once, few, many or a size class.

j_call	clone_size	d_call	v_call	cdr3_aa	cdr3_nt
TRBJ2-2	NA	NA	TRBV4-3	CASSQVHGSATGELFF	TGCGCCAGCAGCCAAGTTCACGGGAGCGCCACCGGGGAGCTGTTTTTT
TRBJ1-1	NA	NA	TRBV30	CAWSDGGNTEAFF	TGTGCCTGGAGTGACGGGGGGAACACTGAAGCTTTCTTT
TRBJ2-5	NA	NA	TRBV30	CAWSVKGNQETQYF	TGTGCCTGGAGTGTAAAGGGGAACCAAGAGACCCAGTACTTC
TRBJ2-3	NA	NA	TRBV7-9	CASSPLADTQYF	TGTGCCAGCAGCCCCCTCGCAGATACGCAGTATTTT
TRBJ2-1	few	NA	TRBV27	CASSTQGYGSNGEQFF	TGTGCCAGCAGTACCCAGGGGTACGGCTCAAATGGTGAGCAGTTCTTC
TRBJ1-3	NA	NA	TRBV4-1	CASSPTSGNTIYF	TGCGCCAGCAGCCCCACATCTGGAAACACCATATATTTT
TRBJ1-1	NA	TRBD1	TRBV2	CASSEAGQGLEAFF	TGTGCCAGCAGTGAAGCGGGACAGGGATTGGAAGCTTTCTTT
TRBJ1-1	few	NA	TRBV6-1	CASSVKATNTEAFF	TGTGCCAGCAGTGTGAAGGCGACTAACACTGAAGCTTTCTTT
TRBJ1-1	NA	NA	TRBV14	CASSRTVNTEAFF	TGTGCCAGCAGCCGGACAGTGAACACTGAAGCTTTCTTT
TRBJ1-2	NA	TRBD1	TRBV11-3	CASSQQGDGYTF	TGTGCCAGCAGTCAACAGGGGGATGGCTACACCTTC
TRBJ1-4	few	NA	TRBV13	CASSLGGPNYEKLFF	TGTGCCAGCAGCTTAGGGGGCCCTAACTATGAAAAACTGTTTTTT
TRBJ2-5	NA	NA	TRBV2	CASSEGPLLETQYF	TGTGCCAGCAGTGAAGGTCCTTTACTGGAGACCCAGTACTTC
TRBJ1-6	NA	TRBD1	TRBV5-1	CASSFQPRGTGDSYNSPLHF	TGCGCCAGCAGCTTCCAACCCCGAGGGACAGGGGACTCCTATAATTCACCCCTCCACTTT
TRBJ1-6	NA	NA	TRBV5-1	CASSLQRTRDNSPLHF	TGCGCCAGCAGCTTACAGCGGACTCGGGATAATTCACCCCTCCACTTT
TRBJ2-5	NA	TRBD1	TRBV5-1	CASSSSGTGLETQYF	TGCGCCAGCAGCTCCTCCGGGACAGGGCTTGAGACCCAGTACTTC
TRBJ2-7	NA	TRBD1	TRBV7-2	CASSFTGTGATSGQYF	TGTGCCAGCAGCTTCACTGGGACAGGGGCCACCTCGGGGCAGTACTTC
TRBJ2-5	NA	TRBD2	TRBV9	CASSPTGRGAWETQYF	TGTGCCAGCAGCCCCACAGGGCGGGGGGCGTGGGAGACCCAGTACTTC
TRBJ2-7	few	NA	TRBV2	CASNRVPREQYF	TGTGCCAGCAACAGGGTCCCCCGCGAGCAGTACTTC
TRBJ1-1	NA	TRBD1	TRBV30	CAWSVGQLNTEAFF	TGTGCCTGGAGTGTGGGACAGCTGAACACTGAAGCTTTCTTT
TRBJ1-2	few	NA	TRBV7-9	CASGRDPNYGYTF	TGTGCCAGCGGGAGAGATCCTAACTATGGCTACACCTTC
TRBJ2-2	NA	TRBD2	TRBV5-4	CASSPLTSDTGELFF	TGTGCCAGCAGCCCCCTTACTAGCGACACCGGGGAGCTGTTTTTT
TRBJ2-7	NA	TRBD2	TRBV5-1	CASSLAGLAGGEQYF	TGCGCCAGCAGCTTGGCCGGGCTAGCGGGAGGAGAGCAGTACTTC
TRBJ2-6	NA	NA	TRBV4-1	CASSQVARSSGANVLTF	TGCGCCAGCAGCCAAGTGGCACGGAGCTCTGGGGCCAACGTCCTGACTTTC
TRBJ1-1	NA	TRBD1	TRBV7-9	CASSSTGGEYGNTEAFF	TGTGCCAGCAGCTCAACAGGGGGCGAGTATGGGAACACTGAAGCTTTCTTT
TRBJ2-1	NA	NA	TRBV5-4	CASSLGTSYNEQFF	TGTGCCAGCAGCCTGGGGACAAGCTACAATGAGCAGTTCTTC
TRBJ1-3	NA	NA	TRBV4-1	CASSPDGQGLGNTIYF	TGCGCCAGCAGCCCGGACGGGCAGGGGCTAGGAAACACCATATATTTT
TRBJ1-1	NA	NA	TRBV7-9	CASSLVAGANTEAFF	TGTGCCAGCAGCTTAGTTGCGGGTGCGAACACTGAAGCTTTCTTT
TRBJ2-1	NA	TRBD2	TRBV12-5	CASGPRLAGGYNEQFF	TGTGCTAGTGGTCCCAGACTAGCGGGAGGTTACAATGAGCAGTTCTTC
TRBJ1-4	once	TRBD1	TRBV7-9	CASRSGGSVYEKLFF	TGTGCCAGCAGATCAGGGGGGTCGGTATATGAAAAACTGTTTTTT
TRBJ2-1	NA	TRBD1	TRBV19	CASSRHRGQPYNEQFF	TGTGCCAGTAGTAGACACAGGGGCCAACCATACAATGAGCAGTTCTTC
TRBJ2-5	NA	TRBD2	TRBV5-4	CASSQAGIQETQYF	TGTGCCAGCAGCCAAGCGGGGATACAAGAGACCCAGTACTTC
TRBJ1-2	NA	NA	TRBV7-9	CASSPARGNGYTF	TGTGCCAGCAGCCCAGCGCGGGGGAATGGCTACACCTTC
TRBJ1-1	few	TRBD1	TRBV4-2	CASSQPGQGPRNTEAFF	TGTGCCAGCAGCCAACCTGGACAGGGGCCACGGAACACTGAAGCTTTCTTT
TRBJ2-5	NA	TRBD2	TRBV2	CASLSGRGQETQYF	TGTGCCAGCCTCAGTGGGAGGGGTCAAGAGACCCAGTACTTC
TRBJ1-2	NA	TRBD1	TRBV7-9	CASSQGAYGYTF	TGTGCCAGCAGTCAGGGGGCCTATGGCTACACCTTC
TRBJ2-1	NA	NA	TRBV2	CASSEDPSYNEQFF	TGTGCCAGCAGTGAAGATCCTTCCTACAATGAGCAGTTCTTC
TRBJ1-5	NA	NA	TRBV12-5	CASGEGLLRPQHF	TGTGCTAGTGGCGAGGGTCTCTTGCGGCCCCAGCATTTT
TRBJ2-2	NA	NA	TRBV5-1	CASSLNTGGTGELFF	TGCGCCAGCAGCTTGAATACAGGCGGCACCGGGGAGCTGTTTTTT
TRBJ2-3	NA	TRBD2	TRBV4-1	CASSQEKLLAGEITQYF	TGCGCCAGCAGCCAAGAAAAGTTGCTAGCGGGAGAGATAACGCAGTATTTT
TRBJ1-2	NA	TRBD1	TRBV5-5	CASSYGTGDNGYTF	TGTGCCAGCAGTTACGGGACAGGGGACAATGGCTACACCTTC
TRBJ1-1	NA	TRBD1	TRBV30	CAWRTGTVSTEAFF	TGTGCCTGGAGAACAGGGACAGTAAGCACTGAAGCTTTCTTT
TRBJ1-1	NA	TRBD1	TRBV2	CASSDIARGRREAFF	TGTGCCAGCAGTGATATCGCCAGGGGGCGCAGAGAAGCTTTCTTT
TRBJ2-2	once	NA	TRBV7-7	CASSLAAGTGELFF	TGTGCCAGCAGCTTAGCTGCGGGCACCGGGGAGCTGTTTTTT
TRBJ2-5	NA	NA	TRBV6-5	CASSYRGGTQYF	TGTGCCAGCAGTTACCGAGGGGGGACCCAGTACTTC
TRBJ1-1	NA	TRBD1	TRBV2	CASSEAQGAKAFF	TGTGCCAGCAGTGAAGCGCAGGGGGCGAAAGCTTTCTTT
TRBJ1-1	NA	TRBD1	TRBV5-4	CASTQGTGGLVNTEAFF	TGTGCCAGCACCCAGGGGACAGGGGGTCTCGTGAACACTGAAGCTTTCTTT
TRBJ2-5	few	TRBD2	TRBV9	CASSVGVGGGARETQYF	TGTGCCAGCAGCGTCGGGGTCGGCGGGGGGGCTCGAGAGACCCAGTACTTC
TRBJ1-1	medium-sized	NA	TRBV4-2	CASSQSAGAVSTEAFF	TGTGCCAGCAGCCAATCGGCAGGGGCAGTTTCGACTGAAGCTTTCTTT
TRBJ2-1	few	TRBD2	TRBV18	CASSPLAGGPSYNEQFF	TGTGCCAGCTCACCACTAGCGGGAGGGCCCTCCTACAATGAGCAGTTCTTC